The present entry profiles one T cell receptor beta chain with its context. As yet, its antigen is unknown. This sample is part of a study of T cells in Graves' hyperthyroidism and ophthalmopathy. Study-wide context: Peripheral blood was taken when the disease was first diagnosed, before any treatment began.

Newly diagnosed patients aged 18 to 65 had hyperthyroidism of under 2 months' duration. The PBMCs were sourced from fresh peripheral blood (around 10 ml). The V segment lost 3 bases and the J segment 9 bases; nucleotides outside the gene matches: 10. Germline-derived CDR1 and CDR2 are SGHTA and FQGNSA. This CDR3 spans 16 amino acids. Amplification targeted TCR beta CDR3 regions from RNA transcripts. HTBI primers were the set used in a first-round RT-PCR of the TCR CDR3. TCRdb fed the multiplex PCR reads into MiXCR, producing one record per CDR3 protein. The sample carries under 350,000 distinct CDR3 sequences, around 23% recorded once. General study points: Among clonotypes expanded in thyroid above 0.001, most were also found in blood.

This chain joins TRBV7-2 and TRBJ2-1, with 11 bases that match TRBD2. Specimen: blood. This receptor was taken from a woman between 50 and 59 years old with Graves' hyperthyroidism. CDR3 DNA: TGTGCCAGCAGCTTTACCAGCCTAGCGGGGGGTGGTGAGCAGTTCTTC. Its translation: CASSFTSLAGGGEQFF.